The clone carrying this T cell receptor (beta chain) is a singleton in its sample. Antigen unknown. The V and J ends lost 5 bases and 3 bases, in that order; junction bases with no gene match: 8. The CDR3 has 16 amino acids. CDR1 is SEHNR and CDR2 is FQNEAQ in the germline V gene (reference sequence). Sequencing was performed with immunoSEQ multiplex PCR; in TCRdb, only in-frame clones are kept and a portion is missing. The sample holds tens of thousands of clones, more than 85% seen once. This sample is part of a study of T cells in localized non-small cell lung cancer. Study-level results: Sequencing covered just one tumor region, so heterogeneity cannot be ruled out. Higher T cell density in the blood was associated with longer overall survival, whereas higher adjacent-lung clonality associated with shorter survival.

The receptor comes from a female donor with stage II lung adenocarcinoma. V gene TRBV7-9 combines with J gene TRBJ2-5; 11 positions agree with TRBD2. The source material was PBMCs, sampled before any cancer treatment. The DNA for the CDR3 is TGTGCCAGCAGCCCCGGCGTAGCGGGGGGGAAAGAGACCCAGTACTTC. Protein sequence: CASSPGVAGGKETQYF.